These T cell receptor beta chains were read from a single sample in a study of cytomegalovirus exposure and HLA in healthy donors. TCRdb keeps only in-frame clones here, not all; method: immunoSEQ multiplex PCR. The sample holds fewer than 80,000 clones, about 80% seen once. Sequencing was performed on PBMCs. Receptors were obtained from a man aged 25 to 40 in good health and CMV-seronegative. The CDR3 runs from the conserved cysteine through the conserved F or W. A D gene is named only where the DNA matches it firmly. Where a row states a size, it is once, few, many or the class of an expanded clone; other rows omit it.

V	size	J	D	CDR3	DNA
TRBV7-9	-	TRBJ1-3	-	CASSFSLDWDSGNTIYF	TGTGCCAGCAGCTTCTCCTTGGACTGGGACTCTGGAAACACCATATATTTT
TRBV20-1	once	TRBJ1-2	-	CSAWTGSGYTF	TGCAGTGCTTGGACGGGGTCAGGCTACACCTTC
TRBV5-6	-	TRBJ2-3	-	CASSLAVRADTQYF	TGTGCCAGCAGCTTGGCCGTGAGGGCAGATACGCAGTATTTT
TRBV11-2	-	TRBJ1-4	-	CASSLGDTGLNEKLFF	TGTGCCAGCAGCTTAGGGGATACAGGGTTGAATGAAAAACTGTTTTTT
TRBV18	-	TRBJ2-1	TRBD2	CASSPPQPSLAGVDNEQFF	TGTGCCAGCTCACCACCTCAACCGTCTCTAGCGGGAGTAGACAATGAGCAGTTCTTC
TRBV5-8	-	TRBJ2-1	-	CASSLMLGLGNEQFF	TGTGCCAGCAGCTTGATGTTGGGACTCGGCAATGAGCAGTTCTTC
TRBV4-2	-	TRBJ2-3	-	CASSQGRGRASDTQYF	TGTGCCAGCAGCCAAGGGAGGGGGAGGGCCTCAGATACGCAGTATTTT
TRBV5-5	-	TRBJ2-4	-	CASSLGGWGTNIQYF	TGTGCCAGCAGCTTGGGAGGGTGGGGAACCAACATTCAGTACTTC
TRBV7-9	-	TRBJ2-2	-	CASSFDYGTGELFF	TGTGCCAGCAGCTTTGACTATGGGACCGGGGAGCTGTTTTTT
TRBV6-4	-	TRBJ1-2	-	CASSREEGDYGYTF	TGTGCCAGCAGTAGGGAAGAAGGGGACTATGGCTACACCTTC
TRBV25-1	-	TRBJ2-7	-	CASRGKRSSYEQYF	TGTGCCAGCCGGGGTAAGCGGAGCTCCTACGAGCAGTACTTC
TRBV27	-	TRBJ2-3	TRBD2	CASSGLASTDTQYF	TGTGCCAGCAGTGGACTAGCGAGCACAGATACGCAGTATTTT
TRBV25-1	-	TRBJ2-1	-	CATRGGSSYNEQFF	TGTGCCACCCGGGGTGGGAGCTCCTACAATGAGCAGTTCTTC
TRBV30	-	TRBJ1-4	TRBD1	CAWRPGGEKLFF	TGTGCCTGGAGGCCAGGGGGGGAAAAACTGTTTTTT
TRBV6-4	-	TRBJ1-2	-	CASSPGGTPSHYGYTF	TGTGCCAGCAGTCCGGGGGGGACCCCTAGTCACTATGGCTACACCTTC
TRBV7-2	-	TRBJ2-1	TRBD2	CASSLAGDYNEQFF	TGTGCCAGCAGCCTGGCGGGGGACTACAATGAGCAGTTCTTC
TRBV6-1	-	TRBJ1-1	-	CASSVKMEARAFF	TGTGCCAGCAGCGTCAAAATGGAGGCTCGGGCTTTCTTT
TRBV19	-	TRBJ2-1	TRBD2	CASSKPTSGRLHNEQFF	TGTGCCAGTAGCAAACCGACTAGCGGGAGGCTCCACAATGAGCAGTTCTTC
TRBV30	-	TRBJ2-3	TRBD1	CAWSVQGADTQYF	TGTGCCTGGAGTGTACAGGGGGCAGATACGCAGTATTTT
TRBV11-2	-	TRBJ2-7	TRBD1	CASSLVAGTGGSEQYF	TGTGCCAGCAGCCTAGTGGCCGGGACAGGGGGCAGCGAGCAGTACTTC
TRBV6-5	-	TRBJ2-5	-	CASSLTDTLRETQYF	TGTGCCAGCAGTCTCACGGACACCCTGAGGGAGACCCAGTACTTC
TRBV9	-	TRBJ1-3	TRBD1	CASSQGGTGDSGNTIYF	TGTGCCAGCAGCCAAGGGGGGACAGGGGACTCTGGAAACACCATATATTTT
TRBV4-1	-	TRBJ2-5	-	CASSPDSSRAQYF	TGCGCCAGCAGCCCGGACAGTTCGCGGGCCCAGTACTTC
TRBV7-9	-	TRBJ2-7	TRBD2	CASSGASGRTSYEQYF	TGTGCCAGCAGCGGGGCTAGCGGGAGGACCTCCTACGAGCAGTACTTC
TRBV30	-	TRBJ1-2	TRBD1	CAWSSPHTGTGVGYTF	TGTGCCTGGAGTTCGCCCCACACCGGGACAGGGGTCGGCTACACCTTC
TRBV5-6	-	TRBJ1-2	TRBD1	CASSPTGNHGYTF	TGTGCCAGCAGCCCGACAGGGAATCACGGCTACACCTTC
TRBV5-1	-	TRBJ1-1	-	CASSLVLNTEAFF	TGCGCCAGCAGCTTGGTATTGAACACTGAAGCTTTCTTT
TRBV28	-	TRBJ1-2	TRBD1	CASSWTGNGYTF	TGTGCCAGCAGTTGGACAGGGAATGGCTACACCTTC
TRBV10-3	-	TRBJ2-2	-	CAISESDTLAGTGELFF	TGTGCCATCAGTGAGTCGGACACCCTCGCGGGGACCGGGGAGCTGTTTTTT
TRBV19	few	TRBJ1-3	-	CASFDPGYSGNTIYF	TGTGCCAGTTTCGATCCCGGGTACTCTGGAAACACCATATATTTT
TRBV4-1	-	TRBJ1-5	-	CASSYRESSNQPQHF	TGCGCCAGCAGTTACAGGGAGTCAAGCAATCAGCCCCAGCATTTT
TRBV4-1	-	TRBJ1-2	-	CASSQDSRVQGYTF	TGCGCCAGCAGCCAAGATTCGAGGGTGCAAGGCTACACCTTC
TRBV7-9	-	TRBJ1-2	-	CASSSRYGYTF	TGTGCCAGCAGCTCCAGATATGGCTACACCTTC
TRBV28	-	TRBJ2-7	TRBD2	CASDPGGRSYEQYF	TGTGCCAGCGACCCGGGGGGGAGATCCTACGAGCAGTACTTC
TRBV30	-	TRBJ2-7	TRBD1	CAPPDRDNYEQYF	TGTGCCCCTCCGGACAGGGACAACTACGAGCAGTACTTC
TRBV19	-	TRBJ1-1	TRBD1	CASSIYTGARTEAFF	TGTGCCAGTAGTATCTACACAGGGGCGCGTACTGAAGCTTTCTTT
TRBV18	-	TRBJ1-2	TRBD1	CASSDTGTGGYGYTF	TGTGCCAGCTCGGATACCGGGACAGGGGGCTATGGCTACACCTTC
TRBV18	few	TRBJ2-1	-	CASSTRDNEQFF	TGTGCCAGCTCAACTAGGGATAATGAGCAGTTCTTC
TRBV30	-	TRBJ1-4	-	CAWTPGLPSAELFF	TGTGCCTGGACTCCGGGACTCCCTTCGGCTGAACTGTTTTTT
TRBV27	-	TRBJ2-2	-	CASSFSSGELFF	TGTGCCAGCAGTTTCTCTTCCGGGGAGCTGTTTTTT
TRBV6-6	-	TRBJ1-4	-	CASSSPYQGFNEKLFF	TGTGCCAGCAGTTCCCCATATCAGGGTTTTAATGAAAAACTGTTTTTT
TRBV6-5	-	TRBJ2-5	TRBD1	CASSRSGQQETQYF	TGTGCCAGCAGCCGATCGGGACAGCAAGAGACCCAGTACTTC
TRBV6-5	-	TRBJ2-7	TRBD1	CASRTPGTGTYEQYF	TGTGCCAGCAGAACACCCGGGACAGGGACCTACGAGCAGTACTTC
TRBV7-9	-	TRBJ2-7	-	CASSLGKSGAPYEQYF	TGTGCCAGCAGCTTAGGGAAGTCAGGTGCTCCCTACGAGCAGTACTTC
TRBV5-6	few	TRBJ2-7	-	CASSGQGTEQYF	TGTGCCAGCAGCGGGCAGGGTACCGAGCAGTACTTC
TRBV19	-	TRBJ2-4	-	CASTERNIQYF	TGTGCCAGTACGGAGCGTAACATTCAGTACTTC
TRBV27	-	TRBJ2-1	-	CASSLVRLASLNEQFF	TGTGCCAGCAGTTTGGTCCGGTTAGCCTCCTTAAATGAGCAGTTCTTC
TRBV4-3	-	TRBJ2-3	-	CASSQSLGADTQYF	TGCGCCAGCAGCCAATCACTAGGTGCGGATACGCAGTATTTT
TRBV30	-	TRBJ1-5	-	CAWSVSSNQPQHF	TGTGCCTGGAGTGTATCGAGCAATCAGCCCCAGCATTTT
TRBV6-5	-	TRBJ2-7	-	CASSPAMAVSYEQYF	TGTGCCAGCAGCCCCGCCATGGCCGTCAGCTACGAGCAGTACTTC
TRBV30	-	TRBJ2-7	TRBD2	CAWSVLVIGTSGNYEQYF	TGTGCCTGGAGTGTACTGGTTATCGGGACTAGCGGGAACTACGAGCAGTACTTC
TRBV27	-	TRBJ1-1	TRBD1	CASSLTGGVNTEAFF	TGTGCCAGCAGTTTAACAGGGGGCGTCAACACTGAAGCTTTCTTT
TRBV18	-	TRBJ1-2	-	CASSPLSEPNYGYTF	TGTGCCAGCTCACCACTTTCAGAACCCAACTATGGCTACACCTTC
TRBV7-9	-	TRBJ1-2	-	CASSLSTGKFGYTF	TGTGCCAGCAGCTTGTCCACAGGGAAATTTGGCTACACCTTC
TRBV27	-	TRBJ2-5	TRBD2	CASSFWTSGSETQYF	TGTGCCAGCAGTTTTTGGACTAGCGGGAGTGAGACCCAGTACTTC
TRBV12-2	-	TRBJ2-2	-	CASRRRGTGELFF	TGTGCAAGTCGCCGCCGAGGGACCGGGGAGCTGTTTTTT
TRBV7-2	-	TRBJ1-2	-	CASSRGREDGYTF	TGTGCCAGCAGCCGGGGGAGAGAAGATGGCTACACCTTC
TRBV9	-	TRBJ2-2	TRBD2	CASSTRLAGGIFNTGELFF	TGTGCCAGCAGCACAAGACTAGCGGGGGGGATATTTAACACCGGGGAGCTGTTTTTT
TRBV6-6	-	TRBJ1-4	TRBD1	CASSFLQGADEKLFF	TGTGCCAGCAGTTTCTTGCAGGGGGCAGATGAAAAACTGTTTTTT
TRBV9	-	TRBJ2-6	-	CASSVASGSLTF	TGTGCCAGCAGCGTAGCTTCAGGGTCTCTGACTTTC